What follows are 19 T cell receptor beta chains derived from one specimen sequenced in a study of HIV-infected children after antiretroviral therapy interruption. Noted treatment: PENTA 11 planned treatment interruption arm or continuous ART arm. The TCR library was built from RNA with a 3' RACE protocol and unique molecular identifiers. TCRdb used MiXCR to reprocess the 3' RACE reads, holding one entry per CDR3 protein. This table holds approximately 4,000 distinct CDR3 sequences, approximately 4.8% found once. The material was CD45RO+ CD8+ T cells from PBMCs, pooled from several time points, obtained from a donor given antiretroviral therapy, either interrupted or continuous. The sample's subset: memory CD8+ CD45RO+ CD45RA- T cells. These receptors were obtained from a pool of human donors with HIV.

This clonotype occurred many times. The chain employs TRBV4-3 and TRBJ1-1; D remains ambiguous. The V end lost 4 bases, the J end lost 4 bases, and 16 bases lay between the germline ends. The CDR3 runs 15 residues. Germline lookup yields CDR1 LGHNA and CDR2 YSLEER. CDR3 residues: CASSRSRTELTEAFF. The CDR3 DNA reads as TGCGCCAGCAGCCGATCAAGGACTGAACTCACTGAAGCTTTCTTT.

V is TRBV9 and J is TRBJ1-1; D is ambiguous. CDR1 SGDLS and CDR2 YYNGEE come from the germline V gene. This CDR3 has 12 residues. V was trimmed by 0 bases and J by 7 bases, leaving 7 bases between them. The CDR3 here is CASSVGKGEAFF. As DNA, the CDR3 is TGTGCCAGCAGCGTAGGCAAGGGTGAAGCTTTCTTT. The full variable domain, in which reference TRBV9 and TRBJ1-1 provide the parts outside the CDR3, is DSGVTQTPKHLITATGQRVTLRCSPRSGDLSVYWYQQSLDQGLQFLIQYYNGEERAKGNILERFSAQQFPDLHSELNLSSLELGDSALYFCASSVGKGEAFFGQGTRLTVV.

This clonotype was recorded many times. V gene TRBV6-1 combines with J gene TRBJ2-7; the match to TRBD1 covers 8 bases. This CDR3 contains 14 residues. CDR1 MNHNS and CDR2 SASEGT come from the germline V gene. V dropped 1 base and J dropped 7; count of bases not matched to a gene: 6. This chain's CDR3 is CASSEGQGMEEQYF. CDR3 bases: TGTGCCAGCAGTGAAGGACAGGGGATGGAGGAGCAGTACTTC.

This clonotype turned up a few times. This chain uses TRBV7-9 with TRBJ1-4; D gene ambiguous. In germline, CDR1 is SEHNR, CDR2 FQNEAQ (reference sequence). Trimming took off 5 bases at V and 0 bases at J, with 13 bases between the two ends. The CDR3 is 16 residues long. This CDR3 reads CASSLNGLATNEKLFF. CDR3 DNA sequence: TGTGCCAGCAGCCTCAACGGGTTAGCAACTAATGAAAAACTGTTTTTT.

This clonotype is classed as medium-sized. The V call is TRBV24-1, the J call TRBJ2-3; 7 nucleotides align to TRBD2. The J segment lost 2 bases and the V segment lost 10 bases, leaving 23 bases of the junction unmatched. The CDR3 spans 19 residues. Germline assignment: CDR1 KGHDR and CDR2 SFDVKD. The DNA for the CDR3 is TGTGCCACTCGGGGACCTTCCATGGGGCGGGAGACTCCCACAGATACGCAGTATTTT. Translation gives CATRGPSMGRETPTDTQYF.

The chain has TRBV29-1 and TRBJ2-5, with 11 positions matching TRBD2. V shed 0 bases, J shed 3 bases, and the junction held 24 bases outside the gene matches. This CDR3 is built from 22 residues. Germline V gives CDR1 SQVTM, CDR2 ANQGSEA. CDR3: CSVEDDQELLSGRAVSKETQYF. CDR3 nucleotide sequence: TGCAGCGTTGAAGATGACCAGGAACTTCTTAGCGGGAGGGCAGTCAGCAAAGAGACCCAGTACTTC. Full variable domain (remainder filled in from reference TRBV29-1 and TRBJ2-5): SAVISQKPSRDICQRGTSLTIQCQVDSQVTMMFWYRQQPGQSLTLIATANQGSEATYESGFVIDKFPISRPNLTFSTLTVSNMSPEDSSIYLCSVEDDQELLSGRAVSKETQYFGPGTRLLVL.

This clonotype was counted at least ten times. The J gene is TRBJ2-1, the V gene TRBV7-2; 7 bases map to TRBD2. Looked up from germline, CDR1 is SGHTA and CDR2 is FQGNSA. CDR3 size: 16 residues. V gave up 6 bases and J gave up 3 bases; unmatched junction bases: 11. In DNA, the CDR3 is TGTGCCAGCAGGGGGGGGACCGGGGGATACTACAATGAGCAGTTCTTC. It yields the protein CASRGGTGGYYNEQFF.

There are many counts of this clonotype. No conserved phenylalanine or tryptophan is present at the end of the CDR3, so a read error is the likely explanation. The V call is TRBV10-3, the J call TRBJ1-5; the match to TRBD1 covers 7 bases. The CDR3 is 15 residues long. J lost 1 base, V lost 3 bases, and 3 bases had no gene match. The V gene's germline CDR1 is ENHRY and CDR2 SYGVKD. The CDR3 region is CAISDHRGSNQPQHI. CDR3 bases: TGTGCCATCAGTGATCACAGGGGAAGCAATCAGCCCCAGCATATT.

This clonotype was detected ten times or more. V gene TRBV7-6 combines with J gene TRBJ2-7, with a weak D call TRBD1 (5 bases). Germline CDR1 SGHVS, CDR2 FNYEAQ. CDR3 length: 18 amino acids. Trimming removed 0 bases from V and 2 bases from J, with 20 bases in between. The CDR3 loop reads CASSLAKVGKDRPYEQYF. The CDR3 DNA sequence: TGTGCCAGCAGCTTAGCAAAGGTTGGGAAAGACAGACCCTACGAGCAGTACTTC.

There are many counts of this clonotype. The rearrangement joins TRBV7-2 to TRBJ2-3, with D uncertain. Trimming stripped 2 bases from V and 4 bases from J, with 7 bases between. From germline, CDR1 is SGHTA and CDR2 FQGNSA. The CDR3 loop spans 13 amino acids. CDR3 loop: CASSLIQADTQYF. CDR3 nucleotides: TGTGCCAGCAGCTTAATTCAGGCAGATACGCAGTATTTT. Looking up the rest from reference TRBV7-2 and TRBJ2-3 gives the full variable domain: GAGVSQSPSNKVTEKGKDVELRCDPISGHTALYWYRQSLGQGLEFLIYFQGNSAPDKSGLPSDRFSAERTGGSVSTLTIQRTQQEDSAVYLCASSLIQADTQYFGPGTRLTVL.

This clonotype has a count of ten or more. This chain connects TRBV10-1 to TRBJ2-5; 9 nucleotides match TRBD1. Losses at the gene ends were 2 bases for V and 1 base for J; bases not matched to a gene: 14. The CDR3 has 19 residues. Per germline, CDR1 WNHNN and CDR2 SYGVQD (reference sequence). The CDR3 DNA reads TGCGCCAGCAGTGAGCGGGGAACTGGACAGGGGACCCCCCAAGAGACCCAGTACTTC. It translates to CASSERGTGQGTPQETQYF.

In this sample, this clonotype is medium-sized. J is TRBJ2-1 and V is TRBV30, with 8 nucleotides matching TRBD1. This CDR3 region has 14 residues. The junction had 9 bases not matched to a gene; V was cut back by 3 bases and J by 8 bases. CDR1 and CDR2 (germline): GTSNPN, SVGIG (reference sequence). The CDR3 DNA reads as TGTGCCTGGAGCACCGGGACAGGCATCCATGAGCAGTTCTTC. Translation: CAWSTGTGIHEQFF.

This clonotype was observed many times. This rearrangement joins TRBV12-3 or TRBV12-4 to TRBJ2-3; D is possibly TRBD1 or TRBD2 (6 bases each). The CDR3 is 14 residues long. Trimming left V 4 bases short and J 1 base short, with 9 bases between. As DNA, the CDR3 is TGTGCCAGCAGTTCACGGGGGCGCACAGATACGCAGTATTTT. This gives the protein CASSSRGRTDTQYF.

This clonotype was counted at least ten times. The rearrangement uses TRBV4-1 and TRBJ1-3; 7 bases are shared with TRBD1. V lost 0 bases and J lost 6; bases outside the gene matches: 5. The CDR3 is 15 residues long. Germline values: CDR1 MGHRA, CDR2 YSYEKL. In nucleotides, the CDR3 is TGCGCCAGCAGCCAAGAGAGGGGGCCGCAAAACACCATATATTTT. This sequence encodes CASSQERGPQNTIYF.

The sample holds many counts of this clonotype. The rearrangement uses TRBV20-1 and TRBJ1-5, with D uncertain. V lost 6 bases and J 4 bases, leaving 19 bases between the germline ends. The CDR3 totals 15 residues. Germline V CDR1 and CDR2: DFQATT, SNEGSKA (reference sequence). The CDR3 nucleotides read TGCAGTGCCGCGCCGATACCCGCCGAGAATCAGCCCCAGCATTTT. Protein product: CSAAPIPAENQPQHF.

The CDR3 reads CASSQGPSGGDNEQFF. CDR3 sequence (DNA): TGTGCCAGCAGCCAAGGTCCCAGCGGGGGGGACAATGAGCAGTTCTTC. This chain joins TRBV4-2 and TRBJ2-1, with TRBD2 identical over 10 bases. This CDR3 is 16 amino acids long. Germline-derived CDR1 and CDR2 are LGHNA and YNFKEQ. J was trimmed by 5 bases and V by 1 base; bases with no gene match: 5.

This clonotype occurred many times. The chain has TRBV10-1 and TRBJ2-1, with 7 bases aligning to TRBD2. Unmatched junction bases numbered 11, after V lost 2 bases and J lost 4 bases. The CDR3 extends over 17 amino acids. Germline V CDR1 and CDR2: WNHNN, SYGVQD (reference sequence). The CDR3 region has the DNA TGCGCCAGCAGTGAGAAGTCTAGCGGTCCTTTATACAATGAGCAGTTCTTC. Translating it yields CASSEKSSGPLYNEQFF.

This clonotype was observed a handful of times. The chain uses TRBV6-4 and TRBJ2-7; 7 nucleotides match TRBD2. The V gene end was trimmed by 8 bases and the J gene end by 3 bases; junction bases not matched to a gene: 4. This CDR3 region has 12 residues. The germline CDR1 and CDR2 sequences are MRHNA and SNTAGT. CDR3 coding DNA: TGTGCCAGCGGGGCGGGGGTCTACGAGCAGTACTTC. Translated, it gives CASGAGVYEQYF.

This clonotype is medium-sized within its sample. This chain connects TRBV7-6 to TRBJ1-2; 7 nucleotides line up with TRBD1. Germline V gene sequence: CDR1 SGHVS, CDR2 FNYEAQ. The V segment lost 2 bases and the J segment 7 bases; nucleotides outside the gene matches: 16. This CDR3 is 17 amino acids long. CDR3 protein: CASSLYGRGNSFFGYTF. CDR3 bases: TGTGCCAGCAGCTTATATGGCAGGGGGAATTCGTTCTTTGGCTACACCTTC.